This T cell receptor beta chain was identified during a study of T cell responses to AZD1222 COVID-19 vaccine. The CDR3 loop spans 13 amino acids. The V end lost 8 bases, the J end lost 3 bases, and 10 bases lay between the germline ends. Germline V lookup: CDR1 MDHEN, CDR2 SYDVKM. The table came from immunoSEQ multiplex PCR; TCRdb's copy has only in-frame clones and leaves some out. Of approximately 210,000 clones in the sample, approximately 90% are singletons; the top ten hold approximately 3.4%. This sample comprised peripheral blood, obtained 28 days after the second AZD1222 dose. The receptor was derived from an adult who received the AZD1222 COVID-19 vaccine. The rearrangement joins TRBV28 to TRBJ2-2; D is perhaps TRBD2 (5 bases). The CDR3 reads CASWSSDTGELFF. CDR3 in DNA: TGTGCCAGCTGGAGTAGCGACACCGGGGAGCTGTTTTTT.